The clone carrying this T cell receptor (beta chain) was observed a handful of times. This entry is derived from a study of T-cell reconstitution after alpha-beta-depleted transplantation in children. The library targeted TCRbeta and was prepared with unique molecular identifiers. TCRdb re-analysed the PCR reads in MiXCR, keeping a single row per CDR3 protein. Of around 500,000 distinct CDR3 sequences detected, 23% appear once; the ten largest clones hold over 12%. Trimming removed 5 bases from V and 4 bases from J; junction bases left unmatched: 11. This CDR3 contains 15 residues. The germline V gene encodes CDR1 DFQATT and CDR2 SNEGSKA (reference sequence).

The chain combines TRBV20-1 with TRBJ1-2, with 9 bases fitting TRBD1. The specimen was PBMCs, mostly from graft donor cells, collected 360 days after TCRalphabeta/CD19-depleted stem cell transplant. This receptor was obtained from a boy in the first two years of life who had a stem cell transplant for acute myeloid leukemia, so the T cells may come from the graft donor. The CDR3 nucleotides read TGCAGTGCTCCAAATAAACTGGGACAGGGCTATGGCTACACCTTC. Its protein is CSAPNKLGQGYGYTF.